These 24 T cell receptor beta chains were all obtained from the same sample, sequenced in a study of blood T cell repertoires in COVID-19. The protocol was immunoSEQ multiplex PCR, while the TCRdb copy is restricted to in-frame clones and leaves out a portion. The sample carries approximately 82,000 clones, 75% to 85% recorded once. Sequenced input: peripheral blood. These receptors were taken from a human donor in a cohort sampled during active COVID-19.

V usage is TRBV3-1 (or the pseudogene TRBV3-2) and J usage is TRBJ1-2, with 9 bases identical to TRBD1. The CDR3 contains 15 residues. The V and J ends lost 4 bases and 7 bases, in that order; junction bases with no gene match: 10. Germline V gene data show CDR1 as LGHDT and CDR2 as YNNKEL (reference sequence). In DNA form, the CDR3 reads TGTGCCAGCAGCCTTCCGGGACAGGGTATATTTGGCTACACCTTC. This encodes CASSLPGQGIFGYTF.

The J gene is TRBJ1-1, the V gene TRBV10-3, with D possibly matching TRBD1 (5 bases). The ends were cut back, 0 bases at V and 6 bases at J, with 14 bases in the middle. This CDR3 spans 15 amino acids. Germline CDR1 is ENHRY and CDR2 is SYGVKD. The CDR3 DNA reads TGTGCCATCAGTGAGTCGGGGGGGACCACCCCTGAAGCTTTCTTT. This encodes CAISESGGTTPEAFF.

This chain joins TRBV7-2 and TRBJ1-3; D remains unclear. V was pared by 6 bases and J by 2 bases, with 17 bases between. Germline CDR1 SGHTA, CDR2 FQGNSA. There are 16 residues in the CDR3. DNA of the CDR3: TGTGCCAGCAGTCCCGGCGACCCGCGGACTGGAAACACCATATATTTT. Encoded protein: CASSPGDPRTGNTIYF. Filled out from reference TRBV7-2 and TRBJ1-3, the complete variable domain reads GAGVSQSPSNKVTEKGKDVELRCDPISGHTALYWYRQSLGQGLEFLIYFQGNSAPDKSGLPSDRFSAERTGGSVSTLTIQRTQQEDSAVYLCASSPGDPRTGNTIYFGEGSWLTVV.

V usage is TRBV3-1 (or the pseudogene TRBV3-2) and J usage is TRBJ1-3; D might be TRBD1 (6 bases). The CDR3 consists of 15 residues. Per germline, CDR1 LGHDT and CDR2 YNNKEL (reference sequence). The V end was cut by 4 bases, the J end by 0 bases, with 10 bases between. CDR3 sequence: CASSPGQSSGNTIYF. The DNA of the CDR3 is TGTGCCAGCAGCCCCGGACAGTCCTCTGGAAACACCATATATTTT.

V usage is TRBV18 and J usage is TRBJ1-2; 10 bases fit TRBD1. Trimming cost V 3 bases and J 4 bases; bases outside gene matches: 8. The CDR3 is 16 amino acids. Germline CDR1 is KGHSH and CDR2 is LQKENI. This CDR3 is CASSPTTGGEGYGYTF. CDR3 DNA sequence: TGTGCCAGCTCACCTACGACAGGGGGCGAGGGCTATGGCTACACCTTC.

The CDR3 sequence is CASSSRDRGREQYF. The CDR3 nucleotides read TGTGCCAGCAGCTCGAGGGACAGGGGGCGAGAGCAGTACTTC. The chain is built from TRBV5-4 and TRBJ2-7, with TRBD1 matching 12 bases. Germline V lookup: CDR1 SGHNT, CDR2 YYREEE (reference sequence). There are 14 residues in the CDR3. Germline trimming cut 3 bases from V and 7 bases from J; bases unmatched to any gene: 5.

The chain couples TRBV5-1 to TRBJ2-1, with D perhaps matching TRBD2 (5 bases). The CDR3 runs to 16 residues. Germline CDR1 SGHRS, CDR2 YFSETQ. Trimming shortened V by 2 bases and J by 0 bases, and 12 bases separated the two germline ends. In nucleotides, the CDR3 is TGCGCCAGCAGCTTACGGGGTGCTAGCTCCTACAATGAGCAGTTCTTC. Translated, it gives CASSLRGASSYNEQFF.

The chain recombines TRBV2 with TRBJ2-7, with 8 bases matching TRBD1. The CDR3 covers 14 residues. Germline V gene data show CDR1 as SNHLY and CDR2 as FYNNEI. The junction had 9 bases not matched to a gene; V was cut back by 7 bases and J by 4 bases. The CDR3 bases are TGTGCCAGCATTCTAGGACAGGGACTTTACGAGCAGTACTTC. This codes for CASILGQGLYEQYF.

The rearrangement joins TRBV12-5 to TRBJ1-1; 8 nucleotides agree with TRBD1. The CDR3 has 15 amino acids. V shed 1 base, J shed 7 bases, and the junction held 8 bases outside the gene matches. Germline CDR1 LGHNT, CDR2 FRNRAP. The CDR3 reads CASGLDTPGQDEAFF. The DNA of the CDR3 is TGTGCTAGTGGTTTGGATACACCGGGACAGGATGAAGCTTTCTTT.

This clone was found many times. The gene calls are TRBV10-3 and TRBJ1-1; 10 bases line up with TRBD1. Losses at the gene ends were 2 bases for V and 0 bases for J; bases not matched to a gene: 3. Germline V gives CDR1 ENHRY, CDR2 SYGVKD. The CDR3 is 16 amino acids. DNA of the CDR3: TGTGCCATCAGTGAGCCGGACAGGGGGATGAACACTGAAGCTTTCTTT. It encodes CAISEPDRGMNTEAFF.

This clone was counted a few times. The chain is built from TRBV2 and TRBJ1-1; D remains unclear. Germline-derived CDR1 and CDR2 are SNHLY and FYNNEI. V gave up 2 bases and J gave up 7 bases, with 11 bases separating them. CDR3 length: 13 residues. CDR3 protein: CASSELGPGEAFF. The DNA of the CDR3 is TGTGCCAGCAGTGAACTGGGCCCAGGTGAAGCTTTCTTT.

The J gene is TRBJ1-4, the V gene TRBV7-2, with 10 bases that match TRBD1. Germline CDR1 reads SGHTA; CDR2 reads FQGNSA. CDR3 length: 16 residues. Unmatched junction bases numbered 13, after V lost 5 bases and J lost 10 bases. The CDR3 reads CASSPLPPWTGGKLFF. The CDR3 coding sequence is TGTGCCAGCAGCCCGCTCCCCCCCTGGACAGGGGGAAAACTGTTTTTT.

The rearrangement uses TRBV5-4 and TRBJ1-6; D is uncertain. The length of the CDR3 is 14 residues. The V and J ends lost 6 bases and 7 bases respectively, with 14 bases between them. Germline V lookup: CDR1 SGHNT, CDR2 YYREEE (reference sequence). Written as DNA, the CDR3 is TGTGCCAGCACCTATGGAGGGAAGAATTCACCCCTCCACTTT. This translates into CASTYGGKNSPLHF.

This sequence joins TRBV2 and TRBJ1-3; 8 bases are a match to TRBD1. Germline V gene lookup returns CDR1 SNHLY and CDR2 FYNNEI. The CDR3 consists of 14 residues. The junction had 6 bases not matched to a gene; V was cut back by 7 bases and J by 4 bases. The CDR3 sequence: CASTAQGVGNTIYF. CDR3 sequence (DNA): TGTGCCAGCACGGCACAGGGGGTCGGAAACACCATATATTTT. The whole variable domain, filled in from reference TRBV2 and TRBJ1-3, reads EPEVTQTPSHQVTQMGQEVILRCVPISNHLYFYWYRQILGQKVEFLVSFYNNEISEKSEIFDDQFSVERPDGSNFTLKIRSTKLEDSAMYFCASTAQGVGNTIYFGEGSWLTVV.

V usage is TRBV6-6 and J usage is TRBJ2-2; 7 nucleotides line up with TRBD2. The V gene's germline CDR1 is MNHNY and CDR2 SVGAGI (reference sequence). The CDR3 runs to 12 residues. V was pared by 10 bases and J by 3 bases, with 2 bases of the junction left unmatched. The CDR3 reads CAMGGDTGELFF. As DNA, the CDR3 is TGTGCCATGGGGGGGGACACCGGGGAGCTGTTTTTT.

The chain joins TRBV30 to TRBJ2-3; TRBD2 matches at 11 bases. Trimming took 0 bases from V and 10 from J; bases not matched to a gene: 0. Germline V gives CDR1 GTSNPN, CDR2 SVGIG (reference sequence). This CDR3 contains 12 residues. Written as DNA, the CDR3 is TGTGCCTGGAGTGTACTAGCGGGAGCGCAGTATTTT. This translates into CAWSVLAGAQYF.

The rearrangement joins TRBV6-5 to TRBJ2-1, with TRBD2 matching 9 bases. CDR1 and CDR2 (germline): MNHEY, SVGAGI. CDR3 size: 16 residues. V lost 4 bases, J lost 7 bases, and 11 bases stayed unmatched. CDR3 region: CASSSAGAGGRNEQFF. CDR3 DNA: TGTGCCAGCAGTTCCGCCGGGGCGGGGGGGCGTAATGAGCAGTTCTTC.

The chain is built from TRBV6-2 or TRBV6-3 and TRBJ1-2; D unresolved. CDR3 length equals 14 residues. CDR1 and CDR2 (germline): MNHEY, SVGEGT. V was pared by 5 bases and J by 8 bases, with 18 bases between. This CDR3 reads CASSRPVRLWGYTF. The CDR3 DNA follows: TGTGCCAGCAGTCGTCCGGTCCGTCTATGGGGCTACACCTTC.

This rearrangement joins TRBV4-1 to TRBJ1-3, with 9 bases identical to TRBD1. V was clipped by 1 base and J by 1 base; unmatched bases: 11. CDR3 length: 19 residues. Germline V lookup: CDR1 MGHRA, CDR2 YSYEKL. The CDR3 spells CASSQVVQRDRASGNTIYF. The CDR3 DNA is TGCGCCAGCAGCCAAGTAGTTCAGCGGGACAGGGCATCTGGAAACACCATATATTTT.

This chain connects TRBV28 to TRBJ1-3; TRBD1 might be the D (6 bases). Looked up from germline, CDR1 is MDHEN and CDR2 is SYDVKM. The CDR3 loop spans 17 amino acids. V lost 4 bases and J lost 0, with 16 bases in between. The CDR3: CASSSPPDSRSGNTIYF. CDR3 DNA: TGTGCCAGCAGTTCTCCCCCGGACAGCCGCTCTGGAAACACCATATATTTT.

The chain links TRBV29-1 to TRBJ1-3; no clear D. The CDR3 totals 14 residues. Per the germline V gene, CDR1 is SQVTM and CDR2 is ANQGSEA. Between the trimmed V and J ends, which lost 6 bases and 0 bases, there was a span of 12 bases. CDR3 in amino acids: CSVAPGSSGNTIYF. The CDR3 DNA reads as TGCAGCGTGGCCCCGGGGAGCTCTGGAAACACCATATATTTT.

This rearrangement joins TRBV28 to TRBJ1-5; 11 bases match TRBD1. Germline V gives CDR1 MDHEN, CDR2 SYDVKM. The trim removed 6 bases at V and 0 bases at J, leaving 4 bases unmatched. This CDR3 region has 16 residues. CDR3 residues: CASRGTGGYSNQPQHF. CDR3 coding DNA: TGTGCCAGCAGGGGGACAGGGGGATATAGCAATCAGCCCCAGCATTTT.

The genes are TRBV19 and TRBJ2-7; 11 nucleotides align to TRBD1. CDR3 length equals 16 residues. From germline, CDR1 is LNHDA and CDR2 SQIVND (reference sequence). Trimming removed 4 bases from V and 4 bases from J; junction bases left unmatched: 9. The CDR3 here is CASSNRGTGGDYEQYF. The CDR3 DNA reads TGTGCCAGTAGTAACCGTGGGACAGGGGGAGATTACGAGCAGTACTTC.

The CDR3 region has the DNA TGTGCCAGCAGTTACGAACAGGACTATGGCTACACCTTC. Protein sequence: CASSYEQDYGYTF. The chain is built from TRBV6-2 or TRBV6-3 and TRBJ1-2; perhaps TRBD1 as D (5 bases). The CDR3 consists of 13 residues. V was cut by 2 bases and J by 3 bases, with 7 bases left in between. The V gene's germline CDR1 is MNHEY and CDR2 SVGEGT.